The 23 T cell receptor beta chains below all came from one sample that was sequenced in a study of blood T cell repertoires in COVID-19. Using immunoSEQ multiplex PCR, the repertoire was profiled, and TCRdb retains in-frame clones only, with some absent. The sample shows approximately 74,000 clones, around 90% of them seen only once. The sequencing sample was made of peripheral blood. Receptors originate from a woman aged 80 or older with active or convalescent COVID-19.

The chain recombines TRBV7-8 with TRBJ2-3, with TRBD1 matching 8 bases. From germline, CDR1 is SGHVS and CDR2 FQNEAQ. V gave up 4 bases and J gave up 2 bases; unmatched junction bases: 5. The CDR3 contains 15 residues. CDR3 coding DNA: TGTGCCAGCAGCTCCCAGGGGGCTTCCACAGATACGCAGTATTTT. This sequence encodes CASSSQGASTDTQYF.

J is TRBJ1-3 and V is TRBV6-1, with D possibly matching TRBD1 (5 bases). Trimming removed 2 bases from V and 4 bases from J, with 6 bases in between. The CDR3 sequence is 13 residues long. Germline-derived CDR1 and CDR2 are MNHNS and SASEGT. As DNA, the CDR3 is TGTGCCAGCAGTGAACAGGGAGGAAACACCATATATTTT. Translation: CASSEQGGNTIYF.

The rearrangement joins TRBV6-2 or TRBV6-3 to TRBJ2-1; TRBD1 might be the D (6 bases). The CDR3 contains 14 residues. Trimming stripped 5 bases from V and 9 bases from J, with 17 bases between. The V gene's germline CDR1 is MNHEY and CDR2 SVGEGT. The CDR3 nucleotides read TGTGCCAGCAGTCCCCCTATGGTCAGGGGTGAGCAGTTCTTC. Translating gives CASSPPMVRGEQFF.

This chain connects TRBV7-2 to TRBJ2-7, with 7 bases that match TRBD1. This CDR3 has 14 amino acids. Germline CDR1 SGHTA, CDR2 FQGNSA. Losses at the gene ends were 5 bases for V and 6 bases for J; bases not matched to a gene: 10. This chain's CDR3 is CASSLWTGISEQYF. Here the CDR3 DNA reads TGTGCCAGCAGCCTGTGGACAGGCATCTCCGAGCAGTACTTC.

This chain links TRBV27 with TRBJ1-5, with D possibly being TRBD1 (5 bases). V lost 5 bases to trimming and J lost 6 bases, with 17 bases between them. CDR3 length: 15 amino acids. Germline V gene lookup returns CDR1 MNHEY and CDR2 SMNVEV (reference sequence). DNA for the CDR3: TGTGCCAGCAGTCCGATAGCGGGGGATGGTCAGCCCCAGCATTTT. It yields the protein CASSPIAGDGQPQHF.

The gene calls are TRBV5-1 and TRBJ2-5; perhaps TRBD2 as D (5 bases). This CDR3 comprises 15 residues. V lost 0 bases, J lost 5 bases, and 14 bases lay in between. Germline V gene data show CDR1 as SGHRS and CDR2 as YFSETQ. This chain's CDR3 is CASSLEPAGGETQYF. DNA of the CDR3: TGCGCCAGCAGCTTGGAGCCTGCCGGCGGGGAGACCCAGTACTTC.

The chain recombines TRBV4-1 with TRBJ2-1; possibly TRBD2 for D (6 bases). Germline loops: CDR1 MGHRA, CDR2 YSYEKL. The CDR3 covers 16 residues. Trimming pared 3 bases from V and 6 bases from J, leaving 18 bases between. DNA for the CDR3: TGCGCCAGCAGCCACTCCCCCGGGGGTGCCCCCAATGAGCAGTTCTTC. It codes for CASSHSPGGAPNEQFF.

This chain links TRBV5-1 with TRBJ2-5, with 8 bases that match TRBD2. J lost 2 bases, V lost 1 base, and 7 bases had no gene match. Germline CDR1 reads SGHRS; CDR2 reads YFSETQ. The CDR3 totals 16 residues. CDR3 sequence: CASSLMAGGPQETQYF. CDR3 sequence (DNA): TGCGCCAGCAGCTTGATGGCGGGGGGCCCACAAGAGACCCAGTACTTC. The full variable domain, its missing parts supplied by reference TRBV5-1 and TRBJ2-5, is KAGVTQTPRYLIKTRGQQVTLSCSPISGHRSVSWYQQTPGQGLQFLFEYFSETQRNKGNFPGRFSGRQFSNSRSEMNVSTLELGDSALYLCASSLMAGGPQETQYFGPGTRLLVL.

This chain joins TRBV5-6 and TRBJ1-5, with D possibly TRBD1 on 5 matching bases. The CDR3 is made up of 14 amino acids. CDR1 is SGHDT and CDR2 is YYEEEE in the germline V gene. The germline V and J ends were trimmed by 2 bases and 1 base, with 7 bases remaining between them. CDR3 loop: CASSFGGSNQPQHF. In DNA form, the CDR3 reads TGTGCCAGCAGCTTTGGGGGGAGCAATCAGCCCCAGCATTTT.

The chain joins TRBV7-8 to TRBJ1-2, with a possible D match to TRBD1 (5 bases). CDR3 length equals 12 residues. With 1 base removed from V and 8 bases from J, the gap between germline ends came to 8 bases. CDR1 and CDR2 (germline): SGHVS, FQNEAQ. DNA of the CDR3: TGTGCCAGCAGCTTAGGACAGAGAGGCTACACCTTC. It encodes CASSLGQRGYTF.

This clone turned up a few times. The rearrangement uses TRBV19 and TRBJ1-2, with TRBD1 matching over 11 bases. The length of the CDR3 is 15 residues. Germline V gene sequence: CDR1 LNHDA, CDR2 SQIVND (reference sequence). Trimming cost V 4 bases and J 8 bases; bases outside gene matches: 9. The CDR3 is CASSNQGQGARGYTF. In nucleotides, the CDR3 is TGTGCCAGTAGTAACCAAGGACAGGGGGCGCGAGGCTACACCTTC.

The chain carries TRBV4-3 and TRBJ2-7, with 10 bases aligning to TRBD2. The CDR3 is made up of 17 amino acids. Germline loops: CDR1 LGHNA, CDR2 YSLEER. J was trimmed by 7 bases and V by 4 bases; bases with no gene match: 16. The chain's CDR3 is CASSRGGLAVPAGEQYF. CDR3 in DNA: TGCGCCAGCAGCCGAGGCGGACTAGCGGTCCCGGCGGGGGAGCAGTACTTC.

V and J are TRBV27 and TRBJ2-1; 9 nucleotides line up with TRBD2. V lost 3 bases to trimming and J lost 2 bases; unmatched junction nucleotides: 8. CDR1 and CDR2 from the germline V gene are MNHEY and SMNVEV (reference sequence). The CDR3 covers 17 residues. The CDR3 is CASSFSPLAGTYNEQFF. CDR3 sequence (DNA): TGTGCCAGCAGTTTTTCTCCCCTAGCGGGGACCTACAATGAGCAGTTCTTC.

The chain employs TRBV7-2 and TRBJ2-5; D is possibly TRBD2 (5 bases). Germline V lookup: CDR1 SGHTA, CDR2 FQGNSA. The germline V and J ends were trimmed by 1 base and 5 bases, with 11 bases remaining between them. The length of the CDR3 is 14 residues. CDR3 protein: CASSLVLRGETQYF. As DNA, the CDR3 is TGTGCCAGCAGCTTAGTACTGAGAGGGGAGACCCAGTACTTC.

The rearrangement links TRBV4-1 to TRBJ2-1, with TRBD2 identical over 10 bases. The CDR3 is 17 amino acids. J gave up 0 bases and V 3 bases, and 5 bases lay outside the gene matches. From germline, CDR1 is MGHRA and CDR2 YSYEKL. The CDR3 DNA reads TGCGCCAGCAGCCACCTCCTAGCGGGGGACTCCTACAATGAGCAGTTCTTC. It encodes CASSHLLAGDSYNEQFF.

By share, this clone ranks as medium-sized. The chain links TRBV4-1 to TRBJ1-1; 9 nucleotides agree with TRBD1. The CDR3 is made up of 16 amino acids. Germline trimming cut 0 bases from V and 4 bases from J; bases unmatched to any gene: 6. Germline V lookup: CDR1 MGHRA, CDR2 YSYEKL. CDR3 coding DNA: TGCGCCAGCAGCCAAGACAAACGACAGGGGGGCACTGAAGCTTTCTTT. It codes for CASSQDKRQGGTEAFF.

The V call is TRBV19, the J call TRBJ1-5; 8 nucleotides match TRBD1. The CDR3 contains 15 residues. Germline V CDR1 and CDR2: LNHDA, SQIVND (reference sequence). V shed 7 bases, J shed 3 bases, and the junction held 8 bases outside the gene matches. CDR3 sequence reads: CASIPRTGPNQPQHF. Written as DNA, the CDR3 is TGTGCCAGTATCCCTCGGACAGGGCCCAATCAGCCCCAGCATTTT.

In the case of this clone: At one end the junction does not follow the germline gene, possibly because of a read error. For the CDR3, the DNA is TGCAGCGTCGAAGAACAGGCGCAATACGAGCAGTACTTC. This sequence encodes CSVEEQAQYEQYF. The rearrangement links TRBV29-1 to TRBJ2-7; the D gene is possibly TRBD1 (5 bases). CDR1 and CDR2 (germline): SQVTM, ANQGSEA. This CDR3 comprises 13 residues.

The V call is TRBV29-1, the J call TRBJ2-7; maybe TRBD2 (5 bases). V was clipped by 1 base and J by 4 bases, with 11 bases between them. This CDR3 has 13 amino acids. CDR1 and CDR2 (germline): SQVTM, ANQGSEA. The CDR3 here is CSVEVRRGYEQYF. In nucleotides, the CDR3 is TGCAGCGTTGAAGTGAGGAGAGGGTACGAGCAGTACTTC.

The chain couples TRBV27 to TRBJ2-3; a weak D match, TRBD2 (5 bases). This CDR3 spans 15 amino acids. Trimming left V 6 bases short and J 4 bases short, with 17 bases between. The V gene's germline CDR1 is MNHEY and CDR2 SMNVEV (reference sequence). Written as DNA, the CDR3 is TGTGCCAGCAGGCCGGGGTTTCTCGATGCAGATACGCAGTATTTT. Translated: CASRPGFLDADTQYF.

V is TRBV13 and J is TRBJ2-3; 9 bases line up with TRBD2. V was pared by 6 bases and J by 3 bases, with 7 bases of the junction left unmatched. CDR3 length equals 15 residues. The germline CDR1 and CDR2 sequences are PRHDT and FYEKMQ (reference sequence). The CDR3: CASRQAGGNTDTQYF. The CDR3 nucleotides read TGTGCCAGCAGACAAGCGGGAGGTAATACAGATACGCAGTATTTT.

The V gene is TRBV24-1, the J gene TRBJ2-1, with 7 positions matching TRBD1. J lost 5 bases, V lost 3 bases, and 9 bases had no gene match. Germline CDR1 and CDR2: KGHDR and SFDVKD. The length of the CDR3 is 16 residues. CDR3 coding DNA: TGTGCCACCAGTGATCGTCCCGGGACAGCCAACAATGAGCAGTTCTTC. Its protein product is CATSDRPGTANNEQFF.

The V call is TRBV3-1 (or the pseudogene TRBV3-2), the J call TRBJ2-5; maybe TRBD2 (6 bases). The germline V and J ends were trimmed by 0 bases and 5 bases, with 10 bases remaining between them. The CDR3 loop spans 14 amino acids. Germline V lookup: CDR1 LGHDT, CDR2 YNNKEL (reference sequence). CDR3 protein: CASSQDGGKETQYF. The DNA for the CDR3 is TGTGCCAGCAGCCAAGATGGGGGGAAGGAGACCCAGTACTTC.